One sample yielded the 20 T cell receptor beta chains listed below, sequenced in a study of control samples from healthy donors and cancer patients. Method: immunoSEQ multiplex PCR; TCRdb's copy keeps in-frame clones and lacks some. The sample lists some 130,000 clones; about 87% were seen once. Sequencing was carried out using blood. These receptors all come from a man aged 40-55 years in good health.

The chain has TRBV7-8 and TRBJ1-5; TRBD1 agrees at 9 bases. Germline V gene lookup returns CDR1 SGHVS and CDR2 FQNEAQ. The CDR3 runs 15 residues. With V trimmed by 1 base and J by 5 bases, 3 bases remained unmatched. Here the CDR3 reads CASSLVGQGHQPQHF. The DNA of the CDR3 is TGTGCCAGCAGCTTAGTGGGACAGGGACATCAGCCCCAGCATTTT. Looking up the rest from reference TRBV7-8 and TRBJ1-5 gives the full variable domain: GAGVSQSPRYKVAKRGQDVALRCDPISGHVSLFWYQQALGQGPEFLTYFQNEAQLDKSGLPSDRFFAERPEGSVSTLKIQRTQQEDSAVYLCASSLVGQGHQPQHFGDGTRLSIL.

The CDR3 region has the DNA TGTGCCAGCACCCCTGAGTTCGAGCAGTACTTC. Translated: CASTPEFEQYF. The chain couples TRBV2 to TRBJ2-7; no definite D call. CDR3 size: 11 residues. CDR1 and CDR2 from the germline V gene are SNHLY and FYNNEI. Trimming took off 7 bases at V and 6 bases at J, with 10 bases between the two ends. Full variable domain (rest looked up from reference TRBV2 and TRBJ2-7): EPEVTQTPSHQVTQMGQEVILRCVPISNHLYFYWYRQILGQKVEFLVSFYNNEISEKSEIFDDQFSVERPDGSNFTLKIRSTKLEDSAMYFCASTPEFEQYFGPGTRLTVT.

This clone was picked up one time. This chain uses TRBV7-3 with TRBJ2-1; no clear D. The ends were cut back, 0 bases at V and 4 bases at J, with 4 bases in the middle. The CDR3 extends over 13 amino acids. CDR1 and CDR2 from the germline V gene are SGHTA and FQGTGA. DNA of the CDR3: TGTGCCAGCAGCTTAACAGGTTACAATGAGCAGTTCTTC. Its translation: CASSLTGYNEQFF.

V and J are TRBV6-4 and TRBJ2-1; the match to TRBD1 covers 8 bases. V shed 5 bases, J shed 0 bases, and the junction held 9 bases outside the gene matches. The CDR3 has 17 residues. Per the germline V gene, CDR1 is MRHNA and CDR2 is SNTAGT. This CDR3 reads CASSTYRGYSSYNEQFF. CDR3 nucleotide sequence: TGTGCCAGCAGTACATACAGGGGGTACAGCTCCTACAATGAGCAGTTCTTC.

The V call is TRBV5-5, the J call TRBJ2-7; TRBD1 might be the D (5 bases). Trimming pared 2 bases from V and 2 bases from J, leaving 14 bases between. Germline CDR1 SGHKS, CDR2 YYEKEE (reference sequence). The CDR3 extends over 15 amino acids. CDR3 DNA: TGTGCCAGCAGCTTCCAGGCAGGGCGGACCTACGAGCAGTACTTC. This translates into CASSFQAGRTYEQYF.

The chain carries TRBV30 and TRBJ2-7; no definite D call. Germline values: CDR1 GTSNPN, CDR2 SVGIG (reference sequence). The V end was cut by 0 bases, the J end by 3 bases, with 6 bases between. CDR3 length: 12 residues. DNA for the CDR3: TGTGCCTGGAGTGTAGTAAGCTACGAGCAGTACTTC. Protein sequence: CAWSVVSYEQYF.

The V and J genes are TRBV24-1 and TRBJ2-2, with D unresolved. Deletions cut 1 base from V and 7 bases from J, with 6 bases between. This CDR3 region has 13 residues. Germline lookup yields CDR1 KGHDR and CDR2 SFDVKD. Here the CDR3 DNA reads TGTGCCACCAGTGATTTTGAGGTCGGGGAGCTGTTTTTT. Translating gives CATSDFEVGELFF.

The chain is built from TRBV9 and TRBJ1-2; 9 positions agree with TRBD1. The germline V gene encodes CDR1 SGDLS and CDR2 YYNGEE. The CDR3 spans 17 residues. Trimming removed 0 bases from V and 6 bases from J; junction bases left unmatched: 12. The CDR3, as DNA: TGTGCCAGCAGCGTAGACCGAGCTACAGGGGGCCAGGATGGCTACACCTTC. It yields the protein CASSVDRATGGQDGYTF.

Worth noting for this clone: The same CDR3 arises from other DNA sequences in this sample as well. The chain links TRBV9 to TRBJ2-1, with 14 nucleotides matching TRBD2. Germline-derived CDR1 and CDR2 are SGDLS and YYNGEE. CDR3 length: 15 residues. With V trimmed by 4 bases and J by 15 bases, 12 bases remained unmatched. The CDR3 sequence is CASSPRTSGGSGLFF. In nucleotides, the CDR3 is TGTGCCAGCAGCCCTCGGACTAGCGGGGGGTCGGGGTTGTTCTTC.

This rearrangement joins TRBV10-3 to TRBJ1-6, with unresolved D. Germline V CDR1 and CDR2: ENHRY, SYGVKD. V dropped 2 bases and J dropped 6 bases, with 2 bases sitting between them. The CDR3 covers 12 residues. The CDR3 DNA sequence: TGTGCCATCAGTGAGGCTAATTCACCCCTCCACTTT. Translating gives CAISEANSPLHF.

CDR3 protein: CASSQDWGYTDTQYF. Here the CDR3 DNA reads TGCGCCAGCAGCCAAGATTGGGGGTACACAGATACGCAGTATTTT. The gene calls are TRBV4-3 and TRBJ2-3; the D call may be TRBD1 or TRBD2 (5 bases each). This CDR3 is built from 15 residues. The germline V gene has CDR1 LGHNA and CDR2 YSLEER. The V end lost 0 bases, the J end lost 2 bases, and 9 bases lay between the germline ends.

The chain recombines TRBV24-1 with TRBJ2-2; unclear D gene. CDR1 KGHDR and CDR2 SFDVKD come from the germline V gene. CDR3 length equals 15 residues. With 4 bases removed from V and 0 bases from J, the gap between germline ends came to 8 bases. The CDR3 sequence: CATSDGIPNTGELFF. The CDR3 DNA reads TGTGCCACCAGTGACGGTATACCGAACACCGGGGAGCTGTTTTTT.

This chain connects TRBV4-3 to TRBJ2-7, with 8 bases lining up with TRBD2. The germline V gene has CDR1 LGHNA and CDR2 YSLEER. V trimming: 0 bases; J trimming: 0 bases; junction bases outside the gene matches: 10. The CDR3 sequence is 18 residues long. The CDR3 coding sequence is TGCGCCAGCAGCCAAGATGGTAGCGGGGACATAAGCTCCTACGAGCAGTACTTC. Translated: CASSQDGSGDISSYEQYF.

The V and J genes are TRBV18 and TRBJ2-3; D gene ambiguous. With 0 bases removed from V and 2 bases from J, the gap between germline ends came to 6 bases. CDR3 length: 14 amino acids. The germline gives CDR1 KGHSH, CDR2 LQKENI. In nucleotides, the CDR3 is TGTGCCAGCTCACCACCCACTTTCACAGATACGCAGTATTTT. The encoded protein is CASSPPTFTDTQYF.

The V and J genes are TRBV19 and TRBJ1-5; D not certain. The CDR3 runs to 15 residues. V lost 9 bases and J lost 0, with 15 bases in between. Germline CDR1 reads LNHDA; CDR2 reads SQIVND (reference sequence). The CDR3 loop is CASDQEGVSNQPQHF. The CDR3 region has the DNA TGTGCCAGCGACCAGGAGGGCGTTAGCAATCAGCCCCAGCATTTT.

The V gene is TRBV6-6, the J gene TRBJ2-1, with TRBD2 matching 8 bases. After removal of 5 bases from V and 9 bases from J, the junction contained 12 bases not matched to a gene. Germline assignment: CDR1 MNHNY and CDR2 SVGAGI (reference sequence). CDR3 length: 15 residues. In DNA form, the CDR3 reads TGTGCCAGCAGTGGCGGGGCGGGAGGAGTGGGTGAGCAGTTCTTC. Its translation: CASSGGAGGVGEQFF.

This chain uses TRBV13 with TRBJ2-6; tentatively, D is TRBD1 (5 bases). Germline V gene sequence: CDR1 PRHDT, CDR2 FYEKMQ (reference sequence). Trimming left V 0 bases short and J 0 bases short, with 12 bases between. This CDR3 has 18 residues. The CDR3 reads CASSLGGRDDSGANVLTF. CDR3 nucleotides: TGTGCCAGCAGCTTAGGCGGCAGGGATGACTCTGGGGCCAACGTCCTGACTTTC.

The chain joins TRBV20-1 to TRBJ1-1; 7 nucleotides match TRBD1. The CDR3 is 14 amino acids. Per germline, CDR1 DFQATT and CDR2 SNEGSKA (reference sequence). J lost 3 bases, V lost 7 bases, and 11 bases had no gene match. CDR3: CSVSSGGIDTEAFF. Written as DNA, the CDR3 is TGCAGTGTTAGTTCAGGGGGAATTGACACTGAAGCTTTCTTT.

The chain employs TRBV13 and TRBJ1-1; no definite D call. With 4 bases removed from V and 3 bases from J, the gap between germline ends came to 9 bases. This CDR3 spans 13 amino acids. Germline V lookup: CDR1 PRHDT, CDR2 FYEKMQ (reference sequence). CDR3 sequence: CASSWEGDTEAFF. CDR3 bases: TGTGCCAGCAGCTGGGAAGGAGACACTGAAGCTTTCTTT. Looking up the rest from reference TRBV13 and TRBJ1-1 gives the full variable domain: AAGVIQSPRHLIKEKRETATLKCYPIPRHDTVYWYQQGPGQDPQFLISFYEKMQSDKGSIPDRFSAQQFSDYHSELNMSSLELGDSALYFCASSWEGDTEAFFGQGTRLTVV.

This sequence joins TRBV29-1 and TRBJ2-3; D may match TRBD1 or TRBD2 (6 bases each). V was trimmed by 2 bases and J by 4 bases, leaving 13 bases between them. The CDR3 has 14 residues. Per germline, CDR1 SQVTM and CDR2 ANQGSEA. This chain's CDR3 is CSVETHGGPDTQYF. CDR3 DNA: TGCAGCGTTGAAACGCACGGGGGCCCAGATACGCAGTATTTT.